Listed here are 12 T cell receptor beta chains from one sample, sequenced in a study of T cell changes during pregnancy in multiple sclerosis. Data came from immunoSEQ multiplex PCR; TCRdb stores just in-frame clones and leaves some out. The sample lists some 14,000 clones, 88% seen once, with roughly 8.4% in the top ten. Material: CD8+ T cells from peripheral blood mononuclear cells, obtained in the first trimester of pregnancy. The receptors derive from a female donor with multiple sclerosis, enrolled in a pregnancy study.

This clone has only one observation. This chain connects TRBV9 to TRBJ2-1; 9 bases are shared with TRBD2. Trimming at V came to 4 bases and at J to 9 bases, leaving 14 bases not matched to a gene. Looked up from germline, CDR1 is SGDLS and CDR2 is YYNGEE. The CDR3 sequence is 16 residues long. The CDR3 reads CASSSPPAGGLGEQFF. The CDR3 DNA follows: TGTGCCAGCAGCTCCCCCCCGGCGGGGGGGCTCGGTGAGCAGTTCTTC.

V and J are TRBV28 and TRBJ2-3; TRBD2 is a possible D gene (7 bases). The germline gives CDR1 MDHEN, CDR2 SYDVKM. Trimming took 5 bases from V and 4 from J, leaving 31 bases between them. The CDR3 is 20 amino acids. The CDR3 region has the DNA TGTGCCAGCAGTGTGAACGGGGCTAAGACCTACGGGGGGCGGGCAGATACGCAGTATTTT. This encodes CASSVNGAKTYGGRADTQYF.

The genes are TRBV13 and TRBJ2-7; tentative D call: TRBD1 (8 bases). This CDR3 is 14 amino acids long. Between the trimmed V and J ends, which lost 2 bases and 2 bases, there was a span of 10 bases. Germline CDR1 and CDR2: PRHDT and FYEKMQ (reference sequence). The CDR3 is CASSLTGGAYEQYF. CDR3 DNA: TGTGCCAGCAGCTTAACAGGGGGGGCCTACGAGCAGTACTTC. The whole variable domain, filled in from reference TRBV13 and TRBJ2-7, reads AAGVIQSPRHLIKEKRETATLKCYPIPRHDTVYWYQQGPGQDPQFLISFYEKMQSDKGSIPDRFSAQQFSDYHSELNMSSLELGDSALYFCASSLTGGAYEQYFGPGTRLTVT.

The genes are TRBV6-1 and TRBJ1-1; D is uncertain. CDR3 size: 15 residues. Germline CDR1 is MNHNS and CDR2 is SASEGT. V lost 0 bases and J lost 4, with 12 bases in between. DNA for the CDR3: TGTGCCAGCAGTGAAGCTGGGCTGCCTGCCACTGAAGCTTTCTTT. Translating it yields CASSEAGLPATEAFF.

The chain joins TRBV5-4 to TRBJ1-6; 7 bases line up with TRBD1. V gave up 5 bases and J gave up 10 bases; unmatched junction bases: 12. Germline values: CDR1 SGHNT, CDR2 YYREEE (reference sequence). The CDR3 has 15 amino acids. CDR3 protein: CASSTTGARGSPLHF. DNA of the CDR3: TGTGCCAGCAGTACAACAGGGGCTCGAGGATCACCCCTCCACTTT.

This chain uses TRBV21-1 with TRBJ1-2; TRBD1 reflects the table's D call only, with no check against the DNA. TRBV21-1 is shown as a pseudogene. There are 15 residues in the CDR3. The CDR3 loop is CASSKGQGTANGYTF. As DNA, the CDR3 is TGTGCCAGCAGCAAAGGACAGGGGACCGCAAATGGCTACACCTTC.

In DNA form, the CDR3 reads TGTGCCAGCAGCCCTCCGAGAGCCATATATTTT. Encoded protein: CASSPPRAIYF. The J gene is TRBJ1-3, the V gene TRBV9; no clear D. Trimming took off 4 bases at V and 11 bases at J, with 10 bases between the two ends. The CDR3 consists of 11 residues. Per germline, CDR1 SGDLS and CDR2 YYNGEE. Using reference TRBV9 and TRBJ1-3 for the parts outside the CDR3, the full variable domain is DSGVTQTPKHLITATGQRVTLRCSPRSGDLSVYWYQQSLDQGLQFLIQYYNGEERAKGNILERFSAQQFPDLHSELNLSSLELGDSALYFCASSPPRAIYFGEGSWLTVV.

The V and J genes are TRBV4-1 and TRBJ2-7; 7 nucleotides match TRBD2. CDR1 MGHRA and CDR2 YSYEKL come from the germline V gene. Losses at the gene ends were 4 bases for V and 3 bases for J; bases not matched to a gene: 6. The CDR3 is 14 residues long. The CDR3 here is CASSLRGVGYEQYF. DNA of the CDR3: TGCGCCAGCAGCCTCCGGGGGGTAGGCTACGAGCAGTACTTC.

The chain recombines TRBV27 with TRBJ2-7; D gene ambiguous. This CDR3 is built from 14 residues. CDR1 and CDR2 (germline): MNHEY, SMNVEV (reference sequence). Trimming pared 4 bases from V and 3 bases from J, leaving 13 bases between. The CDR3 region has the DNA TGTGCCAGCAGTTCCCTTGATACCAGCTACGAGCAGTACTTC. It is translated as CASSSLDTSYEQYF.

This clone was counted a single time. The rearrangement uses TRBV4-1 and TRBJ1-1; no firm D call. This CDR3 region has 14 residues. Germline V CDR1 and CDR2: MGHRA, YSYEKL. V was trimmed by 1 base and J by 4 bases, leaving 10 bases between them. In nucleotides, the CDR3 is TGCGCCAGCAGCCAAGGCGCGGGTTCCACTGAAGCTTTCTTT. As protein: CASSQGAGSTEAFF.

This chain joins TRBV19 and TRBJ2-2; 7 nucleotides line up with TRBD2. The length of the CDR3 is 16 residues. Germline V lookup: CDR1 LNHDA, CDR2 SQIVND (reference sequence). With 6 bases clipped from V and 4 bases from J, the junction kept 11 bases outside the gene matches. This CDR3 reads CASSNGLTGGTGELFF. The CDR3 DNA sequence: TGTGCCAGTAGCAACGGACTGACGGGAGGCACCGGGGAGCTGTTTTTT.

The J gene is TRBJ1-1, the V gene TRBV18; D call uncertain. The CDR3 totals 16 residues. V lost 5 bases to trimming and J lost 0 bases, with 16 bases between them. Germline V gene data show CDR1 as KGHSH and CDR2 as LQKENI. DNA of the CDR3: TGTGCCAGCTCAAACCCCGACACGTACATGAACACTGAAGCTTTCTTT. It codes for CASSNPDTYMNTEAFF.